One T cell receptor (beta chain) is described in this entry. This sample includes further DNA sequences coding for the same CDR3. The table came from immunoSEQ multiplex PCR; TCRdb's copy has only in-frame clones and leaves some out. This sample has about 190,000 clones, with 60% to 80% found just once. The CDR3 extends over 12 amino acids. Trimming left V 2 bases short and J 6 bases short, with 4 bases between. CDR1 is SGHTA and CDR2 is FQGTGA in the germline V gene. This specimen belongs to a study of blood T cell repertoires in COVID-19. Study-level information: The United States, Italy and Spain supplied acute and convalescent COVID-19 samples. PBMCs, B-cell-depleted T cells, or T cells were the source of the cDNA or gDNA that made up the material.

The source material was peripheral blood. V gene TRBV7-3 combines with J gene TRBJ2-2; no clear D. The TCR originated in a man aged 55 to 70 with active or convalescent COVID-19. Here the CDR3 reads CASSLGPGELFF. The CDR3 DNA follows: TGTGCCAGCAGCTTAGGCCCCGGGGAGCTGTTTTTT. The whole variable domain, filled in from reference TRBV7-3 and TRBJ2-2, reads GAGVSQTPSNKVTEKGKYVELRCDPISGHTALYWYRQSLGQGPEFLIYFQGTGAADDSGLPNDRFFAVRPEGSVSTLKIQRTERGDSAVYLCASSLGPGELFFGEGSRLTVL.